This TCR beta chain stems from a study of metastatic and nonmetastatic thyroid tumors. This clone has just a few counts. Original analysis: Built for papillary thyroid cancer, a distant-metastasis classifier drew on CDR3 differences across clinicopathological groups. TCRdb re-clonotyped the PCR reads through MiXCR. These V and J calls originate from TCRdb's pipeline instead of the authors' own analysis. The data contain more than 10,000 clones, 20% to 25% of them singletons. Not a single patient had been given any form of treatment at any point before undergoing thyroid surgery. Germline loops: CDR1 MDHEN, CDR2 SYDVKM. Germline trimming cut 6 bases from V and 5 bases from J; bases unmatched to any gene: 12. The CDR3 runs to 16 residues.

The V call is TRBV28, the J call TRBJ2-7, with 11 bases fitting TRBD2. The source of this sequence is a female donor with papillary thyroid cancer or a benign thyroid nodule (not recorded which). Some clones in this sample may be carry-over from other donors' samples. Material for sequencing was adjacent normal tissue. The CDR3: CASSSGLAGGDDEQYF. CDR3 DNA: TGTGCCAGCAGCTCTGGGTTAGCGGGAGGGGACGACGAGCAGTACTTC.